These 15 T cell receptor beta chains were all obtained from the same sample, sequenced in a study of CD8 T cells in Susac syndrome (dated by TCRdb to about 2019). Library creation used the immunoSEQ multiplex PCR assay. RNA was extracted using the RNeasy kit, and about 0.5 to 1 ug of the RNA was reverse transcribed with random hexamers. TCRdb trimmed the raw reads at Q25, called clones with MiXCR and kept productive beta chains. Rows matching on CDR3 protein sequence are summarized as one entry with the most common DNA and genes. The sample table holds 90,000 or so distinct CDR3 sequences, of which over 80% were seen once. The top ten clonotypes cover around 0.32% of the sample. Sample: CD8+ T cells from PBMCs. The receptors originated from a human donor in good health.

The chain couples TRBV20-1 to TRBJ1-3; D is uncertain. The V gene's germline CDR1 is DFQATT and CDR2 SNEGSKA (reference sequence). Trimming stripped 5 bases from V and 1 base from J, with 6 bases between. The CDR3 runs to 12 residues. CDR3: CSAFMSGNTIYF. The CDR3 DNA reads TGCAGTGCTTTCATGTCTGGAAACACCATATATTTT.

The V call is TRBV3-1, the J call TRBJ2-3; D uncertain. V lost 4 bases and J lost 6, with 14 bases in between. This CDR3 has 14 residues. Germline V gene lookup returns CDR1 LGHDT and CDR2 YNNKEL (reference sequence). CDR3 coding DNA: TGTGCCAGCAGCCTCCCAGACCAGGAGGATACGCAGTATTTT. Its protein product is CASSLPDQEDTQYF.

This clonotype appeared a few times. The V and J genes are TRBV12-3 or TRBV12-4 and TRBJ2-3; D is unresolved. This CDR3 is 12 amino acids long. The germline V and J ends were trimmed by 1 base and 4 bases, with 3 bases remaining between them. DNA of the CDR3: TGTGCCAGCAGTTTAGTAGCAGATACGCAGTATTTT. It encodes CASSLVADTQYF.

V and J are TRBV12-5 and TRBJ1-1; the match to TRBD1 covers 8 bases. CDR1 and CDR2 from the germline V gene are LGHNT and FRNRAP. Trimming at V came to 6 bases and at J to 5 bases, leaving 11 bases not matched to a gene. This CDR3 region has 15 residues. The CDR3 is CASGPQRTGRTEAFF. CDR3 coding DNA: TGTGCTAGTGGCCCTCAAAGGACAGGGAGGACTGAAGCTTTCTTT.

This chain uses TRBV29-1 with TRBJ2-5; TRBD2 matches at 9 bases. V dropped 7 bases and J dropped 5; count of bases not matched to a gene: 14. CDR3 length: 15 residues. From germline, CDR1 is SQVTM and CDR2 ANQGSEA. The CDR3, as DNA: TGCAGCGCAGGGACTAGCCTACCCTTCCCCGAGACCCAGTACTTC. It is translated as CSAGTSLPFPETQYF.

The CDR3 region has the DNA TGTGCCAGCAGTAGGGGGAGTTTGGGGCGGGTCGAGCAGTACTTC. Protein product: CASSRGSLGRVEQYF. This rearrangement joins TRBV27 to TRBJ2-7; TRBD1 might be the D (6 bases). Between the trimmed V and J ends, which lost 5 bases and 6 bases, there was a span of 20 bases. This CDR3 region has 15 residues. Per germline, CDR1 MNHEY and CDR2 SMNVEV (reference sequence).

In its sample, this clonotype was seen a few times. The chain carries TRBV12-3 or TRBV12-4 and TRBJ2-1; D gene ambiguous. V shed 2 bases and J shed 7 bases, with 0 bases lying between them. The CDR3 spans 10 residues. The CDR3 is CASSLNEQFF. The CDR3 bases are TGTGCCAGCAGTTTAAATGAGCAGTTCTTC.

The genes are TRBV18 and TRBJ1-1, with D uncertain. V was clipped by 2 bases and J by 1 base, with 14 bases between them. The germline gives CDR1 KGHSH, CDR2 LQKENI. The CDR3 is 16 residues long. The CDR3 region is CASSPGWEGENTEAFF. Here the CDR3 DNA reads TGTGCCAGCTCACCAGGATGGGAGGGAGAGAACACTGAAGCTTTCTTT.

The chain couples TRBV20-1 to TRBJ2-3; possible D gene TRBD2, 5 bases. The CDR3 covers 13 residues. V was pared by 1 base and J by 1 base, with 6 bases between. The V gene's germline CDR1 is DFQATT and CDR2 SNEGSKA (reference sequence). For the CDR3, the DNA is TGCAGTGCTAGAGGGGGAGGCACAGATACGCAGTATTTT. Its translation: CSARGGGTDTQYF.

The sample holds a few counts of this clonotype. The V gene is TRBV5-1, the J gene TRBJ1-3; D gene uncertain. The germline CDR1 and CDR2 sequences are SGHRS and YFSETQ. The ends were cut back, 0 bases at V and 4 bases at J, with 5 bases in the middle. The length of the CDR3 is 13 residues. DNA for the CDR3: TGCGCCAGCAGCTTGGTCGCCGGAAACACCATATATTTT. It specifies CASSLVAGNTIYF.

This chain uses TRBV13 with TRBJ2-3, with D perhaps TRBD1 (5 bases). Germline V lookup: CDR1 PRHDT, CDR2 FYEKMQ (reference sequence). Trimming removed 5 bases at V and 2 bases at J, with 11 bases between. This CDR3 has 14 residues. In nucleotides, the CDR3 is TGTGCCAGCAGCCTAGACAGATTCACAGATACGCAGTATTTT. Translation gives CASSLDRFTDTQYF.

V usage is TRBV5-1 and J usage is TRBJ1-5, with 7 positions matching TRBD1. In germline, CDR1 is SGHRS, CDR2 YFSETQ. Losses at the gene ends were 0 bases for V and 0 bases for J; bases not matched to a gene: 3. The CDR3 runs 16 residues. CDR3 sequence reads: CASSLGGTDSNQPQHF. CDR3 bases: TGCGCCAGCAGCTTGGGGGGGACAGATAGCAATCAGCCCCAGCATTTT.

The J gene is TRBJ2-3, the V gene TRBV5-1; weak D call: TRBD1 (8 bases). The CDR3 is 17 amino acids. Germline V gene data show CDR1 as SGHRS and CDR2 as YFSETQ. With 3 bases removed from V and 6 bases from J, the gap between germline ends came to 23 bases. The CDR3 DNA reads TGCGCCAGCAGCTGGAGGGGAGGGACAGGCCTAGGTGATACGCAGTATTTT. As protein: CASSWRGGTGLGDTQYF.

This chain uses TRBV28 with TRBJ2-7, with a possible D match to TRBD1 (5 bases). Germline V CDR1 and CDR2: MDHEN, SYDVKM. Trimming left V 4 bases short and J 6 bases short, with 16 bases between. CDR3 length: 14 residues. CDR3 sequence (DNA): TGTGCCAGCAGTTCTAAGCTGTGGCAGGGCGAGCAGTACTTC. Amino acids: CASSSKLWQGEQYF.

The CDR3 DNA is TGTGCCAGCAGCGTAGGACCTGGGGATGAGGCTTTCTTT. Its translation is CASSVGPGDEAFF. V is TRBV9 and J is TRBJ1-1; D remains ambiguous. Germline V lookup: CDR1 SGDLS, CDR2 YYNGEE. The CDR3 covers 13 residues. Trimming took 0 bases from V and 11 from J, leaving 14 bases between them.